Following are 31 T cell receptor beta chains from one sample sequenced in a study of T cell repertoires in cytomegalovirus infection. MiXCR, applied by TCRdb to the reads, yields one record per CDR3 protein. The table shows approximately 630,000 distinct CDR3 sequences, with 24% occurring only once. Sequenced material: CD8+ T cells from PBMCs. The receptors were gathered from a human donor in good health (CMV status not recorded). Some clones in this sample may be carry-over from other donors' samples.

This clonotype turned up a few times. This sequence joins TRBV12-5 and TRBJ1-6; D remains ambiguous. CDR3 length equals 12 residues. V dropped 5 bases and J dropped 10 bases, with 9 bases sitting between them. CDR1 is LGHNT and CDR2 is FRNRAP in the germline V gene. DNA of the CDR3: TGTGCTAGTGGTCTAAGGAGCTCACCCCTCCACTTT. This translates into CASGLRSSPLHF.

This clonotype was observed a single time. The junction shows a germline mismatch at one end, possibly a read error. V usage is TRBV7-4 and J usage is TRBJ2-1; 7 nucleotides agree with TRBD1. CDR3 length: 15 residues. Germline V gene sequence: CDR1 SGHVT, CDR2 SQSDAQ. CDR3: CANSPRDSSYNEQFF. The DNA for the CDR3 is TGTGCCAACAGCCCTAGGGACAGCTCCTACAATGAGCAGTTCTTC. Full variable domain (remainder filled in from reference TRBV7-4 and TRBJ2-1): GAGVSQSPRYKVAKRGRDVALRCDSISGHVTLYWYRQTLGQGSEVLTYSQSDAQRDKSGRPSGRFSAERPERSVSTLKIQRTEQGDSAVYLCANSPRDSSYNEQFFGPGTRLTVL.

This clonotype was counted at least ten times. The CDR3 DNA reads TGTGCCAGCAGCTTAGACTCGGGGGGGACTTCGAATGAGCAGTTCTTC. It encodes CASSLDSGGTSNEQFF. The gene calls are TRBV7-2 and TRBJ2-1; 8 nucleotides align to TRBD2. Germline CDR1 and CDR2: SGHTA and FQGNSA. The CDR3 is 16 residues long. The V and J ends lost 1 base and 7 bases, in that order; junction bases with no gene match: 9.

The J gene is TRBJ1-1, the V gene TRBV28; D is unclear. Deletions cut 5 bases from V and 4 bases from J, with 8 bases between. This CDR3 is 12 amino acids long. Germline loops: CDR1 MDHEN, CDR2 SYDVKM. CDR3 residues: CASSPEATEAFF. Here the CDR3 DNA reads TGTGCCAGCAGTCCCGAGGCCACTGAAGCTTTCTTT.

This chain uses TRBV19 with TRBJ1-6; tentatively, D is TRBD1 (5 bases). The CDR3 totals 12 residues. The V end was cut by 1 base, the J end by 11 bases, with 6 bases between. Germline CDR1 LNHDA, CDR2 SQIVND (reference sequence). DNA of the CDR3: TGTGCCAGTAGTATAGCAGGGACACCCCTCCACTTT. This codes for CASSIAGTPLHF.

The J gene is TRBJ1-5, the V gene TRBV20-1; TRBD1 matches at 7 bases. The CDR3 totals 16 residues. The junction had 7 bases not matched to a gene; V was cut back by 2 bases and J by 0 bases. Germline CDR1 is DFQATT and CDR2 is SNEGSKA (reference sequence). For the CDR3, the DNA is TGCAGTGCTAGAAATGGACAGGAGAATAGCAATCAGCCCCAGCATTTT. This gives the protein CSARNGQENSNQPQHF.

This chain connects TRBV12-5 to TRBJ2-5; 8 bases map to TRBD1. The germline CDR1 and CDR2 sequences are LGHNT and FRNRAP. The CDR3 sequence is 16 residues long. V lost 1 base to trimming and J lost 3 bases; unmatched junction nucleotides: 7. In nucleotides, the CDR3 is TGTGCTAGTGGTTTGGACCCGGACAGGGCTAAAGAGACCCAGTACTTC. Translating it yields CASGLDPDRAKETQYF.

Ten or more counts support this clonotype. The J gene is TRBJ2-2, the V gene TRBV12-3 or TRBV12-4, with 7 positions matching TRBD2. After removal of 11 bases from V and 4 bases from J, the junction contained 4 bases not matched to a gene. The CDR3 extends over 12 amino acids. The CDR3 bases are TGTGCCGGGAGGGCGAGCACCGGGGAGCTGTTTTTT. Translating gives CAGRASTGELFF.

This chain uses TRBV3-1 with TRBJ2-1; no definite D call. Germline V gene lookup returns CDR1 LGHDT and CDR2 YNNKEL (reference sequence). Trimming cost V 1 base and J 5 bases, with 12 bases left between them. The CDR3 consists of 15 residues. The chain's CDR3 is CASSQAAVGNNEQFF. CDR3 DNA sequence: TGTGCCAGCAGCCAAGCGGCGGTAGGCAACAATGAGCAGTTCTTC.

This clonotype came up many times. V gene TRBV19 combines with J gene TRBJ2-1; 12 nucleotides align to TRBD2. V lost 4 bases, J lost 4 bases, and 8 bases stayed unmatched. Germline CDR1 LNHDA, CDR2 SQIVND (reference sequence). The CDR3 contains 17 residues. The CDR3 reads CASSTRTSGDLYNEQFF. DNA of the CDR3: TGTGCCAGTAGTACACGGACTAGCGGGGACCTATACAATGAGCAGTTCTTC.

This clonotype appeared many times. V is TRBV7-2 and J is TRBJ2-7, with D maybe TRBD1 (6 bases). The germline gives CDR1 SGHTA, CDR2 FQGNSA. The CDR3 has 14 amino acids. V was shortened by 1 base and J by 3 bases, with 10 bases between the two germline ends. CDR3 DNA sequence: TGTGCCAGCAGCTTAGAAGGCAGGGGCTACGAGCAGTACGTC. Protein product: CASSLEGRGYEQYV.

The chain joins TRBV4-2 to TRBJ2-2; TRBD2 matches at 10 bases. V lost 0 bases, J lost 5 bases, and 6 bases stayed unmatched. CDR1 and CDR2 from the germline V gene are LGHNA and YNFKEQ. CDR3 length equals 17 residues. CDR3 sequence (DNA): TGTGCCAGCAGCCAAGATTGGAGCGGGGGGGTTACCGGGGAGCTGTTTTTT. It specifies CASSQDWSGGVTGELFF.

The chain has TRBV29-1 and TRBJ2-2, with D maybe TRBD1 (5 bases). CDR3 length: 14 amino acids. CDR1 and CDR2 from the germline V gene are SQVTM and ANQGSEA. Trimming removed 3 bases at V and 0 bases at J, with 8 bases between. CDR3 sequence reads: CSVESTANTGELFF. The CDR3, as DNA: TGCAGCGTTGAGTCGACAGCGAACACCGGGGAGCTGTTTTTT.

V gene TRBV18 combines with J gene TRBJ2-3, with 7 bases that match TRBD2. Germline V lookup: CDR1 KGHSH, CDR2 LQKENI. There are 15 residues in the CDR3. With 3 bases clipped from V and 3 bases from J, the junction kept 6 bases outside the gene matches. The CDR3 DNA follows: TGTGCCAGCTCACCGGGACTAAGGTTTACAGATACGCAGTATTTT. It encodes CASSPGLRFTDTQYF.

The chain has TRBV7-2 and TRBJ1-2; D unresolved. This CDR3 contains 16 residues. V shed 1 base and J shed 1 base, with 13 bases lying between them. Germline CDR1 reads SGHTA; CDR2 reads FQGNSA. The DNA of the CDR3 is TGTGCCAGCAGCTTAGAGGGCAGGTCGCGTAACTATGGCTACACCTTC. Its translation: CASSLEGRSRNYGYTF.

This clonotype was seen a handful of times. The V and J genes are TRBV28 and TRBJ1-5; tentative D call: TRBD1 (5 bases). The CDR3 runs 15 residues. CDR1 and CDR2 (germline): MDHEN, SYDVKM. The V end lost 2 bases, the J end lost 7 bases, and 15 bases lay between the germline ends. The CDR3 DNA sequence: TGTGCCAGCAGTTTAGTGGGGGGAGAGGGCCAGCCCCAGCATTTT. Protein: CASSLVGGEGQPQHF. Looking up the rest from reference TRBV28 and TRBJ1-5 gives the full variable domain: DVKVTQSSRYLVKRTGEKVFLECVQDMDHENMFWYRQDPGLGLRLIYFSYDVKMKEKGDIPEGYSVSREKKERFSLILESASTNQTSMYLCASSLVGGEGQPQHFGDGTRLSIL.

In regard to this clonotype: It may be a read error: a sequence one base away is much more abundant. DNA for the CDR3: TGTGCCAGCAGCAAGACCCTCTACAATGAGCAGCTCTTC. Translating it yields CASSKTLYNEQLF. The gene calls are TRBV7-3 and TRBJ2-1; D unclear. Germline CDR1 SGHTA, CDR2 FQGTGA. This CDR3 is 13 amino acids long.

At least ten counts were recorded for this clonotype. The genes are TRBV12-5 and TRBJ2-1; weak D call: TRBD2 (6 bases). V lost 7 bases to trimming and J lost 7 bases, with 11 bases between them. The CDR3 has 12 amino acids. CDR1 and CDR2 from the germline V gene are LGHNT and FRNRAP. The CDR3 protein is CASEEGLNEQFF. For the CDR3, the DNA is TGTGCTAGTGAGGAGGGTTTGAATGAGCAGTTCTTC.

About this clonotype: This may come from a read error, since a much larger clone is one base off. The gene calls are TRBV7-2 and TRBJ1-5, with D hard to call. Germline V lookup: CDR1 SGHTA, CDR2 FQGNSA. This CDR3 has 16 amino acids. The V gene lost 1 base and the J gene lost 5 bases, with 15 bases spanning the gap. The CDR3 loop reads CASSLVWAGGDQPQHF. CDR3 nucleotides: TGTGCCAGCAGCTTAGTTTGGGCAGGTGGCGATCAGCCCCAGCATTTT.

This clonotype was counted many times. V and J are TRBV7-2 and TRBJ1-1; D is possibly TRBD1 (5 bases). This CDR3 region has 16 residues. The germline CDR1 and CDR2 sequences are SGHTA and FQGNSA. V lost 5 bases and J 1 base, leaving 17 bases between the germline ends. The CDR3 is CASSRGPGIKNTEAFF. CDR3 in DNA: TGTGCCAGCAGCCGAGGACCAGGGATCAAGAACACTGAAGCTTTCTTT.

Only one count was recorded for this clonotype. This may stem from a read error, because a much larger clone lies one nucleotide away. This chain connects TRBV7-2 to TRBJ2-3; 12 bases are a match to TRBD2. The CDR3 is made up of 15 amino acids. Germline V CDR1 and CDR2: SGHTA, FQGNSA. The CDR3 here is CVSSYSLAGGQTQYF. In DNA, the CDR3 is TGTGTCAGCAGTTACTCACTAGCGGGGGGTCAAACGCAGTATTTT. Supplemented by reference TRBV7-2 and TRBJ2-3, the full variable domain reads GAGVSQSPSNKVTEKGKDVELRCDPISGHTALYWYRQSLGQGLEFLIYFQGNSAPDKSGLPSDRFSAERTGGSVSTLTIQRTQQEDSAVYLCVSSYSLAGGQTQYFGPGTRLTVL.

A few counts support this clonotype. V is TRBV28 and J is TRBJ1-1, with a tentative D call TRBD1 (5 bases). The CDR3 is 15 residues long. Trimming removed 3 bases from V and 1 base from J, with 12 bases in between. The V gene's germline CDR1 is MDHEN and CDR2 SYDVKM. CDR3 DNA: TGTGCCAGCAGTTTTCGGGGGGGAGAGAACACTGAAGCTTTCTTT. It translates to CASSFRGGENTEAFF.

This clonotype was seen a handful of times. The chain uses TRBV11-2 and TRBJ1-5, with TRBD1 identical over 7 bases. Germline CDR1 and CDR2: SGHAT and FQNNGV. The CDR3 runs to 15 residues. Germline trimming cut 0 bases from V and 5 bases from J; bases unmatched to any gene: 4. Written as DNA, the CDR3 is TGTGCCAGCAGCTTAGAGGGACAGCCCCATCAGCCCCAGCATTTT. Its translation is CASSLEGQPHQPQHF.

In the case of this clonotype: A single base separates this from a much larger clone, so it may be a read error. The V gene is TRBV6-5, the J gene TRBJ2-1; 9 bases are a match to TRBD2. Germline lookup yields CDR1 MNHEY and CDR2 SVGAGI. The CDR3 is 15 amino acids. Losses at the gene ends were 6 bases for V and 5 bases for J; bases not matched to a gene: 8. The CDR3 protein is CASRVLAGTNNEQFF. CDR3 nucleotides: TGTGCCAGCAGGGTGCTAGCGGGGACTAACAATGAGCAGTTCTTC.

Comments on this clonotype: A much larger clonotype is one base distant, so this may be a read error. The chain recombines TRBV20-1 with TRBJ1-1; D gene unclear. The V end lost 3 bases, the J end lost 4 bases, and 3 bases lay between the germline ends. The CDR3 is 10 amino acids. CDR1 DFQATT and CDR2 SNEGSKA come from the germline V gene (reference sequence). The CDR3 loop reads CSASLTEAFF. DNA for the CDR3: TGCAGTGCTAGTCTCACTGAAGCTTTCTTT.

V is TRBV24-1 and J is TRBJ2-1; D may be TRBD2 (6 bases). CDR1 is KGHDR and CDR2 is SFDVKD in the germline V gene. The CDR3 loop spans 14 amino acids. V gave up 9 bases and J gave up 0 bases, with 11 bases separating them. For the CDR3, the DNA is TGTGCCACCGCGGACGGGAGCTCCTACAATGAGCAGTTCTTC. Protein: CATADGSSYNEQFF.

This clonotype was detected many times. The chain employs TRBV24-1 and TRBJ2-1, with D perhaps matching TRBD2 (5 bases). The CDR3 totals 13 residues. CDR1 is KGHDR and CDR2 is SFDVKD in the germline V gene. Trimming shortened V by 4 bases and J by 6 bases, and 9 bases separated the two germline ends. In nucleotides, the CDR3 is TGTGCCACCAGTGACACGGGGTTCAATGAGCAGTTCTTC. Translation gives CATSDTGFNEQFF.

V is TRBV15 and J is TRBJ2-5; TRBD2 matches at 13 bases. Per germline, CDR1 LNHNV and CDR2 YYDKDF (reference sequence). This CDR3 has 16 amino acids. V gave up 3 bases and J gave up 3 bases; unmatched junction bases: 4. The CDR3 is CATSSLGTSGEETQYF. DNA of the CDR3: TGTGCCACCAGCAGCCTAGGGACTAGCGGGGAAGAGACCCAGTACTTC. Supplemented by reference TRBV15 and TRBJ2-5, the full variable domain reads DAMVIQNPRYQVTQFGKPVTLSCSQTLNHNVMYWYQQKSSQAPKLLFHYYDKDFNNEADTPDNFQSRRPNTSFCFLDIRSPGLGDTAMYLCATSSLGTSGEETQYFGPGTRLLVL.

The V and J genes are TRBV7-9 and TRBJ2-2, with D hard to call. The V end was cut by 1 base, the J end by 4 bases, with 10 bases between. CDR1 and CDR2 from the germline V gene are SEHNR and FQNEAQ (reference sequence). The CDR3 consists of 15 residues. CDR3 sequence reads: CASSLERSGTGELFF. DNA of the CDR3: TGTGCCAGCAGCTTAGAGAGGTCGGGCACCGGGGAGCTGTTTTTT.

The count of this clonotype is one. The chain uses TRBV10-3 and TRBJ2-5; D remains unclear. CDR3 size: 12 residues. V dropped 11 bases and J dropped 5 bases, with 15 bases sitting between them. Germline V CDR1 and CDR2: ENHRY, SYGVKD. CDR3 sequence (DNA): TGTGCCGCTGGGTCTCAGGCGGAGACCCAGTACTTC. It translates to CAAGSQAETQYF.

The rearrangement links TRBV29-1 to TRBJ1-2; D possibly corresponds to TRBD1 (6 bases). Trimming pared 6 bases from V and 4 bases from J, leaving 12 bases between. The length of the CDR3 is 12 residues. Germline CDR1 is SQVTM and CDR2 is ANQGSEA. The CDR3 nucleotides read TGCAGCGTGACGACAGGTCCCTATGGCTACACCTTC. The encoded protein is CSVTTGPYGYTF.